The 22 T cell receptor beta chains reported below all come from one sample, sequenced in a study of T cell repertoires in cytomegalovirus infection. One entry per CDR3 protein, called by TCRdb with MiXCR from the reads. The sample carries about 310,000 distinct CDR3 sequences, around 25% recorded once. Their antigens are not known. Source: cultured PBMCs, taken from culture after CMV antigen stimulation. The receptors derive from a human donor in good health (CMV status not recorded). Some clones in this sample may be carry-over from other donors' samples.

The chain recombines TRBV11-2 with TRBJ2-7; 8 bases are a match to TRBD1. The V segment lost 10 bases and the J segment 3 bases; nucleotides outside the gene matches: 11. Germline CDR1 and CDR2: SGHAT and FQNNGV. The CDR3 is 14 residues long. As DNA, the CDR3 is TGTGCCAAACGCGAGGGACAGGCCATCTACGAGCAGTACGTC. The encoded protein is CAKREGQAIYEQYV.

There are many counts of this clonotype. The CDR3 loop is CASSLGGRGTQYF. CDR3 bases: TGTGCCAGCAGCTTAGGGGGGAGGGGGACCCAGTACTTC. The gene calls are TRBV7-2 and TRBJ2-5; 7 positions agree with TRBD2. The V gene end was trimmed by 1 base and the J gene end by 7 bases; junction bases not matched to a gene: 3. The CDR3 extends over 13 amino acids. Germline loops: CDR1 SGHTA, CDR2 FQGNSA.

This clonotype was seen only a few times. The chain combines TRBV3-1 with TRBJ2-1; 9 positions match TRBD1. The V gene's germline CDR1 is LGHDT and CDR2 YNNKEL (reference sequence). This CDR3 is built from 14 residues. J was trimmed by 6 bases and V by 1 base; bases with no gene match: 1. CDR3 DNA: TGTGCCAGCAGCCAAGTGACAGGGGGCAATGAGCAGTTCTTC. Translation gives CASSQVTGGNEQFF.

This clonotype was recorded a few times. The chain links TRBV20-1 to TRBJ1-1, with TRBD1 as a possible D gene (5 bases). This CDR3 region has 13 residues. Trimming left V 3 bases short and J 5 bases short, with 13 bases between. The germline V gene encodes CDR1 DFQATT and CDR2 SNEGSKA (reference sequence). This CDR3 is CSASLQGGTEAFF. The DNA of the CDR3 is TGCAGTGCTAGCCTCCAGGGTGGTACTGAAGCTTTCTTT.

There are many counts of this clonotype. V usage is TRBV7-2 and J usage is TRBJ2-7; weak D call: TRBD1 (6 bases). V gave up 7 bases and J gave up 2 bases, with 18 bases separating them. In germline, CDR1 is SGHTA, CDR2 FQGNSA. The CDR3 is 15 amino acids. CDR3 protein: CASNLFPGAAYEQYV. DNA for the CDR3: TGTGCCAGCAACCTGTTCCCAGGGGCGGCCTACGAGCAGTACGTC.

This clonotype has only a few counts. The chain joins TRBV7-8 to TRBJ1-4, with TRBD1 as a possible D gene (5 bases). There are 14 residues in the CDR3. The ends were cut back, 1 base at V and 2 bases at J, with 5 bases in the middle. CDR1 is SGHVS, CDR2 FQNEAQ, per germline. The CDR3: CASSLGQTNEKLFF. CDR3 coding DNA: TGTGCCAGCAGCTTAGGACAGACTAATGAAAAACTGTTTTTT. Together with reference TRBV7-8 and TRBJ1-4, the CDR3 gives the full variable domain: GAGVSQSPRYKVAKRGQDVALRCDPISGHVSLFWYQQALGQGPEFLTYFQNEAQLDKSGLPSDRFFAERPEGSVSTLKIQRTQQEDSAVYLCASSLGQTNEKLFFGSGTQLSVL.

This clonotype appeared many times. The V gene is TRBV7-8, the J gene TRBJ2-6; D perhaps matches TRBD1 (5 bases). The V end was cut by 1 base, the J end by 2 bases, with 15 bases between. The CDR3 is 18 amino acids. Germline CDR1 is SGHVS and CDR2 is FQNEAQ. The CDR3 sequence: CASSLVPGLGAGANVLTF. The CDR3 bases are TGTGCCAGCAGCTTAGTTCCAGGGCTTGGCGCTGGGGCCAACGTCCTGACTTTC.

This clonotype was seen more than once but under ten times. The rearrangement uses TRBV6-2 or TRBV6-3 and TRBJ2-3; TRBD2 matches 9 bases. From germline, CDR1 is MNHEY and CDR2 SVGEGT. The CDR3 spans 15 residues. V dropped 7 bases and J dropped 4; count of bases not matched to a gene: 9. The CDR3 bases are TGTGCCAGCACCCTCCCGTCTAGCGGGGCAGATACGCAGTATTTT. This sequence encodes CASTLPSSGADTQYF.

There are a few counts of this clonotype. The V call is TRBV12-3 or TRBV12-4, the J call TRBJ1-1, with 7 positions matching TRBD1. The V and J ends lost 3 bases and 6 bases, in that order; junction bases with no gene match: 4. CDR3 length: 13 residues. The CDR3 bases are TGTGCCAGCAGTTTGCAGGGGGTATCTGAAGCTTTCTTT. Translating gives CASSLQGVSEAFF.

The sample holds a few counts of this clonotype. The chain recombines TRBV28 with TRBJ2-7; 7 bases fit TRBD1. Germline V gene data show CDR1 as MDHEN and CDR2 as SYDVKM. V lost 6 bases to trimming and J lost 2 bases; unmatched junction nucleotides: 10. This CDR3 contains 15 residues. CDR3 region: CASSRGGQGAYEQYF. The CDR3 nucleotides read TGTGCCAGCAGCCGAGGCGGGCAGGGGGCCTACGAGCAGTACTTC.

The CDR3 spells CASSGISAGELFF. CDR3 sequence (DNA): TGCGCCAGCAGTGGTATATCCGCCGGGGAGCTGTTTTTT. This rearrangement joins TRBV4-1 to TRBJ2-2; no reliable D call. The CDR3 runs to 13 residues. The V gene lost 6 bases and the J gene lost 6 bases, with 11 bases spanning the gap. The V gene's germline CDR1 is MGHRA and CDR2 YSYEKL.

The rearrangement links TRBV6-6 to TRBJ1-2, with D possibly TRBD1 on 5 matching bases. Germline values: CDR1 MNHNY, CDR2 SVGAGI (reference sequence). Trimming took 0 bases from V and 7 from J, leaving 12 bases between them. The CDR3 extends over 14 amino acids. For the CDR3, the DNA is TGTGCCAGCAGTTACTCGCTCAGGGAGGGTGGCTACACCTTC. Translation gives CASSYSLREGGYTF.

This clonotype was counted a few times. This chain links TRBV5-4 with TRBJ1-1, with D hard to call. CDR1 is SGHNT and CDR2 is YYREEE in the germline V gene (reference sequence). CDR3 length: 12 amino acids. The V gene lost 1 base and the J gene lost 7 bases, with 8 bases spanning the gap. The CDR3 DNA sequence: TGTGCCAGCAGCTTGTTAGGGCTTGAAGCTTTCTTT. Translation: CASSLLGLEAFF. Full variable domain (outside the CDR3, taken from reference TRBV5-4 and TRBJ1-1): ETGVTQSPTHLIKTRGQQVTLRCSSQSGHNTVSWYQQALGQGPQFIFQYYREEENGRGNFPPRFSGLQFPNYSSELNVNALELDDSALYLCASSLLGLEAFFGQGTRLTVV.

This clonotype was detected a few times. The chain combines TRBV4-1 with TRBJ2-3; D may be TRBD1 or TRBD2 (5 bases each). V was clipped by 4 bases and J by 1 base, with 18 bases between them. The length of the CDR3 is 17 residues. Germline V gene data show CDR1 as MGHRA and CDR2 as YSYEKL. DNA of the CDR3: TGCGCCAGCAGCCCCTACGACAGCGGACCCGGCACAGATACGCAGTATTTT. It codes for CASSPYDSGPGTDTQYF.

The rearrangement uses TRBV10-3 and TRBJ2-1; no clear D gene. V was cut by 10 bases and J by 7 bases, with 11 bases left in between. The CDR3 contains 11 residues. Per germline, CDR1 ENHRY and CDR2 SYGVKD. The CDR3 region is CATSHDNEQFF. CDR3 DNA sequence: TGTGCCACGTCCCACGATAATGAGCAGTTCTTC.

This clonotype was counted many times. The rearrangement joins TRBV7-2 to TRBJ2-2; 10 bases line up with TRBD2. The V gene end was trimmed by 5 bases and the J gene end by 4 bases; junction bases not matched to a gene: 4. The length of the CDR3 is 15 residues. CDR1 and CDR2 (germline): SGHTA, FQGNSA. CDR3 amino acids: CASSPGLAATGELFF. CDR3 coding DNA: TGTGCCAGCAGCCCTGGACTAGCGGCCACCGGGGAGCTGTTTTTT.

This rearrangement joins TRBV5-1 to TRBJ2-7; a possible D gene is TRBD2 (5 bases). The CDR3 is made up of 15 amino acids. V lost 4 bases and J 2 bases, leaving 16 bases between the germline ends. Germline-derived CDR1 and CDR2 are SGHRS and YFSETQ. The CDR3 sequence: CASSPGEGNTYEQYF. The CDR3 nucleotides read TGCGCCAGCAGCCCCGGCGAGGGTAACACCTACGAGCAGTACTTC.

This clonotype was observed at least ten times. The genes are TRBV7-2 and TRBJ1-5; D remains ambiguous. CDR1 is SGHTA, CDR2 FQGNSA, per germline. Trimming took 4 bases from V and 4 from J, leaving 8 bases between them. This CDR3 comprises 13 residues. The CDR3 nucleotides read TGTGCCAGCAGCTGGGGAGGGAATCAGCCCCAGCATTTT. The encoded protein is CASSWGGNQPQHF.

V gene TRBV27 combines with J gene TRBJ2-1; 11 bases fit TRBD2. The CDR3 is made up of 16 amino acids. Looked up from germline, CDR1 is MNHEY and CDR2 is SMNVEV (reference sequence). Germline trimming cut 0 bases from V and 7 bases from J; bases unmatched to any gene: 5. This chain's CDR3 is CASSLSGLAGSNEQFF. DNA for the CDR3: TGTGCCAGCAGTTTATCAGGACTAGCGGGCTCGAATGAGCAGTTCTTC.

This chain connects TRBV7-9 to TRBJ2-7; 9 bases agree with TRBD1. CDR1 and CDR2 (germline): SEHNR, FQNEAQ (reference sequence). This CDR3 is built from 15 residues. With V trimmed by 5 bases and J by 1 base, 6 bases remained unmatched. Here the CDR3 DNA reads TGTGCCAGCAGCCTCACCGGGACAGGGTCCTACGAGCAGTACTTC. It yields the protein CASSLTGTGSYEQYF.

This clonotype was picked up a small number of times. The rearrangement joins TRBV28 to TRBJ2-7; 14 nucleotides align to TRBD2. Per germline, CDR1 MDHEN and CDR2 SYDVKM. V was pared by 2 bases and J by 6 bases, with 6 bases of the junction left unmatched. There are 16 residues in the CDR3. The CDR3 here is CASSLLGLAGGSEQYF. The CDR3 nucleotides are TGTGCCAGCAGTTTACTCGGACTAGCGGGAGGTTCCGAGCAGTACTTC. Based on the CDR3 plus reference TRBV28 and TRBJ2-7, the full variable domain is DVKVTQSSRYLVKRTGEKVFLECVQDMDHENMFWYRQDPGLGLRLIYFSYDVKMKEKGDIPEGYSVSREKKERFSLILESASTNQTSMYLCASSLLGLAGGSEQYFGPGTRLTVT.

This clonotype was picked up one time. The chain joins TRBV24-1 to TRBJ1-5; D gene uncertain. Germline CDR1 KGHDR, CDR2 SFDVKD. The CDR3 covers 13 residues. With 5 bases removed from V and 6 bases from J, the gap between germline ends came to 10 bases. Here the CDR3 reads CATSGRIGQPQHF. DNA of the CDR3: TGTGCCACCAGTGGCAGGATCGGTCAGCCCCAGCATTTT.